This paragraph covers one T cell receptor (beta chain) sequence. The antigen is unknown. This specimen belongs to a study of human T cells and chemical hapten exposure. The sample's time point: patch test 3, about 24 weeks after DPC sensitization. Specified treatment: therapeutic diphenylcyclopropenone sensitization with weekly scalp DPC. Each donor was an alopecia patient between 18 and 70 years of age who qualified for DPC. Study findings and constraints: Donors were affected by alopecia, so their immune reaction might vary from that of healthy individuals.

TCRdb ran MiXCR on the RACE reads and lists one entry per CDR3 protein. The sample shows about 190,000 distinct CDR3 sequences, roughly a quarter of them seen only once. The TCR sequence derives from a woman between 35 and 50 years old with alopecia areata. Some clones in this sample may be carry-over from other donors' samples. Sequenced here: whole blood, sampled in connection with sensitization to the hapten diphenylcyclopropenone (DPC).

The CDR3 region is CASSRPGANVLTF. The DNA for the CDR3 is TGTGCCAGCAGCCGCCCGGGGGCCAACGTCCTGACTTTC. The chain has TRBV7-6 and TRBJ2-6; unclear D gene. Trimming stripped 5 bases from V and 4 bases from J, with 6 bases between. CDR1 is SGHVS and CDR2 is FNYEAQ in the germline V gene. There are 13 residues in the CDR3.